The 27 T cell receptor beta chains in this list originate from one sample, sequenced in a study of blood T cell repertoires in COVID-19. The repertoire was sequenced with immunoSEQ multiplex PCR; TCRdb's copy has only in-frame clones and lacks some. This sample has about 270,000 clones, with 88% found just once. The source material was PBMCs or T cells enriched from blood (not recorded which). These TCRs come from a woman aged 50 to 60 who had recovered from COVID-19.

This clone was seen a few times. This chain links TRBV28 with TRBJ1-5; a possible D gene is TRBD1 (5 bases). Trimming removed 3 bases from V and 3 bases from J, with 12 bases in between. This CDR3 is 15 amino acids long. Germline V lookup: CDR1 MDHEN, CDR2 SYDVKM. The CDR3 loop reads CASSFRAANNQPQHF. CDR3 DNA sequence: TGTGCCAGCAGTTTCAGGGCGGCAAACAATCAGCCCCAGCATTTT.

The chain couples TRBV2 to TRBJ2-2; 7 positions match TRBD1. J was trimmed by 6 bases and V by 5 bases; bases with no gene match: 6. Germline V gene data show CDR1 as SNHLY and CDR2 as FYNNEI. The length of the CDR3 is 14 residues. The CDR3 sequence: CASSQRGGAGELFF. The CDR3 DNA reads TGTGCCAGCAGTCAACGAGGGGGCGCCGGGGAGCTGTTTTTT.

The rearrangement links TRBV30 to TRBJ1-1; TRBD1 agrees at 7 bases. Germline loops: CDR1 GTSNPN, CDR2 SVGIG (reference sequence). CDR3 length: 13 residues. The V segment lost 5 bases and the J segment 0 bases; nucleotides outside the gene matches: 3. This chain's CDR3 is CAWGGQLNTEAFF. DNA for the CDR3: TGTGCCTGGGGGGGACAGCTGAACACTGAAGCTTTCTTT. The full variable domain, with the rest looked up from reference TRBV30 and TRBJ1-1, is SQTIHQWPATLVQPVGSPLSLECTVEGTSNPNLYWYRQAAGRGLQLLFYSVGIGQISSEVPQNLSASRPQDRQFILSSKKLLLSDSGFYLCAWGGQLNTEAFFGQGTRLTVV.

The rearrangement uses TRBV7-2 and TRBJ2-1; 10 bases are a match to TRBD2. This CDR3 is built from 16 residues. Trimming took 5 bases from V and 6 from J; bases not matched to a gene: 10. CDR1 SGHTA and CDR2 FQGNSA come from the germline V gene. This CDR3 is CASSPRASGRANEQFF. In DNA form, the CDR3 reads TGTGCCAGCAGCCCCCGGGCCAGCGGGAGGGCCAATGAGCAGTTCTTC.

The rearrangement uses TRBV4-3 and TRBJ2-2, with D maybe TRBD2 (6 bases). The CDR3 extends over 17 amino acids. Germline-derived CDR1 and CDR2 are LGHNA and YSLEER. Trimming pared 0 bases from V and 2 bases from J, leaving 13 bases between. CDR3 nucleotides: TGCGCCAGCAGCCAAGAGATTCTAGCGTACAACACCGGGGAGCTGTTTTTT. It is translated as CASSQEILAYNTGELFF.

The rearrangement joins TRBV7-6 to TRBJ1-2; 7 nucleotides match TRBD1. Germline V lookup: CDR1 SGHVS, CDR2 FNYEAQ. With 5 bases clipped from V and 4 bases from J, the junction kept 4 bases outside the gene matches. This CDR3 spans 13 amino acids. The CDR3 spells CASSPNRGYGYTF. As DNA, the CDR3 is TGTGCCAGCAGCCCGAACAGGGGCTATGGCTACACCTTC.

The rearrangement uses TRBV23-1 and TRBJ2-7; 7 bases are shared with TRBD2. TRBV23-1 is an ORF for which the function is uncertain. The CDR3 covers 16 residues. The ends lost 2 bases at V and 2 bases at J; junction bases unmatched: 9. CDR3 sequence reads: CASSQAPGRPTYEQYF. As DNA, the CDR3 is TGCGCCAGCAGTCAAGCCCCCGGGAGGCCAACCTACGAGCAGTACTTC.

This clone occurred a few times. The chain has TRBV5-1 and TRBJ2-7, with 8 bases matching TRBD2. The germline V gene encodes CDR1 SGHRS and CDR2 YFSETQ. The CDR3 covers 15 residues. V dropped 5 bases and J dropped 7; count of bases not matched to a gene: 14. CDR3 sequence: CASRETSGANFEQYF. The CDR3, as DNA: TGCGCCAGCAGGGAAACTAGCGGCGCTAACTTTGAGCAGTACTTC.

This rearrangement joins TRBV2 to TRBJ1-2; a weak D match, TRBD1 (6 bases). The germline V and J ends were trimmed by 0 bases and 5 bases, with 13 bases remaining between them. CDR3 length: 15 residues. The germline CDR1 and CDR2 sequences are SNHLY and FYNNEI. The CDR3 bases are TGTGCCAGCAGTGAAGCTCAAGGGGGTGGGTATGGCTACACCTTC. As protein: CASSEAQGGGYGYTF.

V is TRBV27 and J is TRBJ1-5; 9 bases agree with TRBD1. Germline V gene data show CDR1 as MNHEY and CDR2 as SMNVEV (reference sequence). J was trimmed by 2 bases and V by 5 bases; bases with no gene match: 4. CDR3 length: 15 amino acids. CDR3 DNA: TGTGCCAGCAGTACCCGACAGGGGGGCAATCAGCCCCAGCATTTT. Translation: CASSTRQGGNQPQHF.

V gene TRBV5-4 combines with J gene TRBJ2-7, with TRBD2 identical over 7 bases. Per germline, CDR1 SGHNT and CDR2 YYREEE (reference sequence). The ends lost 0 bases at V and 3 bases at J; junction bases unmatched: 6. CDR3 length: 15 amino acids. CDR3 region: CASSLGRESHYEQYF. CDR3 coding DNA: TGTGCCAGCAGCTTGGGGCGGGAGTCACACTACGAGCAGTACTTC. Together with reference TRBV5-4 and TRBJ2-7, the CDR3 gives the full variable domain: ETGVTQSPTHLIKTRGQQVTLRCSSQSGHNTVSWYQQALGQGPQFIFQYYREEENGRGNFPPRFSGLQFPNYSSELNVNALELDDSALYLCASSLGRESHYEQYFGPGTRLTVT.

The CDR3 coding sequence is TGTGCCAGCTCGCCAATTAGGAGCGACGAAAAACTGTTTTTT. As protein: CASSPIRSDEKLFF. The J gene is TRBJ1-4, the V gene TRBV18; D not certain. The V end was cut by 6 bases, the J end by 8 bases, with 16 bases between. The V gene's germline CDR1 is KGHSH and CDR2 LQKENI. The CDR3 loop spans 14 amino acids.

This sequence joins TRBV7-3 and TRBJ2-7; 8 nucleotides align to TRBD2. In germline, CDR1 is SGHTA, CDR2 FQGTGA. The CDR3 is 18 residues long. V dropped 3 bases and J dropped 2; count of bases not matched to a gene: 15. The CDR3 spells CASSFSGVSGGDPYEQYF. For the CDR3, the DNA is TGTGCCAGCAGCTTCTCAGGGGTGTCCGGGGGGGACCCCTACGAGCAGTACTTC.

The rearrangement links TRBV29-1 to TRBJ2-3; 12 bases line up with TRBD1. Germline assignment: CDR1 SQVTM and CDR2 ANQGSEA. The CDR3 has 14 residues. The trim removed 7 bases at V and 3 bases at J, leaving 5 bases unmatched. CDR3 DNA sequence: TGCAGCGCAGTGGGACAGGGGGCAACAGATACGCAGTATTTT. It encodes CSAVGQGATDTQYF.

This chain links TRBV11-3 with TRBJ2-1; TRBD2 matches at 12 bases. The germline V gene has CDR1 SGHNT and CDR2 YENEEA. V shed 4 bases, J shed 9 bases, and the junction held 1 base outside the gene matches. The CDR3 has 13 amino acids. As DNA, the CDR3 is TGTGCCAGCAGCTCGACTAGCGGGAGTGAGCAGTTCTTC. Its protein product is CASSSTSGSEQFF.

This chain connects TRBV28 to TRBJ1-4; 12 bases are a match to TRBD1. The V gene end was trimmed by 5 bases and the J gene end by 4 bases; junction bases not matched to a gene: 11. The V gene's germline CDR1 is MDHEN and CDR2 SYDVKM. This CDR3 comprises 18 residues. The CDR3 nucleotides are TGTGCCAGCAGTGGAACCGGGACAGGGGGCCGCGATAATGAAAAACTGTTTTTT. Amino acids: CASSGTGTGGRDNEKLFF.

J is TRBJ1-4 and V is TRBV19; TRBD1 matches at 11 bases. The CDR3 contains 15 residues. CDR1 is LNHDA and CDR2 is SQIVND in the germline V gene (reference sequence). The V segment lost 5 bases and the J segment 6 bases; nucleotides outside the gene matches: 5. As DNA, the CDR3 is TGTGCCAGTAGTTCCCGGACAGGGGGCGATGAAAAACTGTTTTTT. Protein: CASSSRTGGDEKLFF.

The CDR3 reads CASSFSGSSYNEQFF. CDR3 in DNA: TGTGCCAGTAGTTTTAGCGGGAGCTCCTACAATGAGCAGTTCTTC. The chain employs TRBV19 and TRBJ2-1; TRBD2 matches 9 bases. V gave up 5 bases and J gave up 0 bases; unmatched junction bases: 2. The CDR3 spans 15 residues. CDR1 and CDR2 (germline): LNHDA, SQIVND (reference sequence). The entire variable domain, with the rest obtained from reference TRBV19 and TRBJ2-1, is as follows: DGGITQSPKYLFRKEGQNVTLSCEQNLNHDAMYWYRQDPGQGLRLIYYSQIVNDFQKGDIAEGYSVSREKKESFPLTVTSAQKNPTAFYLCASSFSGSSYNEQFFGPGTRLTVL.

This clone came up once. This chain links TRBV11-2 with TRBJ2-1; 7 bases are shared with TRBD2. The CDR3 sequence is 15 residues long. The V segment lost 5 bases and the J segment 2 bases; nucleotides outside the gene matches: 6. Per germline, CDR1 SGHAT and CDR2 FQNNGV. CDR3 DNA: TGTGCCAGCAGCCCGAGCGGGACCCCCTACAATGAGCAGTTCTTC. It specifies CASSPSGTPYNEQFF. Based on the CDR3 plus reference TRBV11-2 and TRBJ2-1, the full variable domain is EAGVAQSPRYKIIEKRQSVAFWCNPISGHATLYWYQQILGQGPKLLIQFQNNGVVDDSQLPKDRFSAERLKGVDSTLKIQPAKLEDSAVYLCASSPSGTPYNEQFFGPGTRLTVL.

In this sample, this clone turned up many times. The chain is built from TRBV9 and TRBJ2-1, with D possibly being TRBD1 (5 bases). Germline CDR1 SGDLS, CDR2 YYNGEE. The V and J ends lost 2 bases and 8 bases respectively, with 11 bases between them. This CDR3 contains 13 residues. DNA of the CDR3: TGTGCCAGCAGCGTTCAGGGTCTGGATGAGCAGTTCTTC. The encoded protein is CASSVQGLDEQFF.

With respect to this clone: One end of the junction fails to match germline, which may point to a read error. The chain is built from TRBV6-1 and TRBJ2-2; perhaps TRBD1 as D (5 bases). CDR3 length: 15 residues. Germline CDR1 and CDR2: MNHNS and SASEGT. Here the CDR3 reads CASREEQVNTGELFF. The CDR3 region has the DNA TGTGCCAGCAGGGAAGAACAGGTTAACACCGGGGAGCTGTTTTTT.

The genes are TRBV30 and TRBJ1-3; D call uncertain. The germline V gene has CDR1 GTSNPN and CDR2 SVGIG (reference sequence). There are 13 residues in the CDR3. V lost 1 base and J 0 bases, leaving 4 bases between the germline ends. Here the CDR3 DNA reads TGTGCCTGGAGTGCCGTCTCTGGAAACACCATATATTTT. Translation: CAWSAVSGNTIYF.

This chain joins TRBV12-5 and TRBJ1-2, with 8 bases identical to TRBD1. Germline CDR1 reads LGHNT; CDR2 reads FRNRAP. This CDR3 contains 13 residues. The V gene end was trimmed by 6 bases and the J gene end by 2 bases; junction bases not matched to a gene: 2. CDR3 nucleotide sequence: TGTGCTAGTGGACGACAGGGGAACTATGGCTACACCTTC. Translated: CASGRQGNYGYTF.

This chain connects TRBV19 to TRBJ2-6; possibly TRBD1 for D (6 bases). The CDR3 has 17 residues. V lost 1 base to trimming and J lost 1 base, with 11 bases between them. Germline V gene data show CDR1 as LNHDA and CDR2 as SQIVND (reference sequence). This CDR3 reads CASSIALRGSGANVLTF. The CDR3 nucleotides are TGTGCCAGTAGTATAGCTCTCAGGGGTTCTGGGGCCAACGTCCTGACTTTC.

The count of this clone is one. The CDR3 protein is CASSTDTNTEAFF. In nucleotides, the CDR3 is TGTGCCAGCAGTACTGACACGAACACTGAAGCTTTCTTT. The chain is built from TRBV2 and TRBJ1-1; D call uncertain. The germline V gene has CDR1 SNHLY and CDR2 FYNNEI. Trimming pared 5 bases from V and 1 base from J, leaving 8 bases between. The CDR3 spans 13 residues.

The J gene is TRBJ2-1, the V gene TRBV24-1; TRBD2 matches 8 bases. V lost 6 bases, J lost 3 bases, and 6 bases stayed unmatched. CDR3 length: 15 residues. The germline CDR1 and CDR2 sequences are KGHDR and SFDVKD. CDR3: CATSTGGVVYNEQFF. Here the CDR3 DNA reads TGTGCCACCAGTACCGGGGGGGTAGTCTACAATGAGCAGTTCTTC.

The V call is TRBV14, the J call TRBJ1-3, with 7 nucleotides matching TRBD1. The CDR3 is 17 residues long. Germline CDR1 reads SGHDN; CDR2 reads FVKESK. Unmatched junction bases numbered 13, after V lost 4 bases and J lost 4 bases. The CDR3 reads CASSPRQGGSSGNTIYF. The CDR3 nucleotides read TGTGCCAGCAGCCCCCGACAGGGTGGGAGTTCGGGAAACACCATATATTTT.